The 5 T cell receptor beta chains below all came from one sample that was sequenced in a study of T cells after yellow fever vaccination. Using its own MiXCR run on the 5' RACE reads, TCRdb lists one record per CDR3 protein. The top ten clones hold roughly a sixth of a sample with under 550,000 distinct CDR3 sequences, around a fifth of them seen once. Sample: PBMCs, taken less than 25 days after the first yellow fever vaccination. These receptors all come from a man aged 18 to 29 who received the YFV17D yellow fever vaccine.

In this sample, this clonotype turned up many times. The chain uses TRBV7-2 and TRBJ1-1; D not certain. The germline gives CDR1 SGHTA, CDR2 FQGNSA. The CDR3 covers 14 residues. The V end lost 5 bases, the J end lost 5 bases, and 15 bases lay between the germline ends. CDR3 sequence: CASSAKRGETEAFF. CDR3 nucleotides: TGTGCCAGCAGCGCTAAGCGGGGAGAGACTGAAGCTTTCTTT.

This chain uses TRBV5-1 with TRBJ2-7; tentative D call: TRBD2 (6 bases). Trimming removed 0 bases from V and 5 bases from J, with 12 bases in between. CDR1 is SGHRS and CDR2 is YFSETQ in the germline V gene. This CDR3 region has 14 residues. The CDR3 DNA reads TGCGCCAGCAGCTTGGGCGGAGGGATTCACGAGCAGTACTTC. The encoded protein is CASSLGGGIHEQYF.

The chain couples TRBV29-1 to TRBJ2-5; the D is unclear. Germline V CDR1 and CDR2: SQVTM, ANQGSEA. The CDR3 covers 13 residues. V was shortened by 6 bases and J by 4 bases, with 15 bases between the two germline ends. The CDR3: CSVAPLNGETQYF. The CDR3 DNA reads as TGCAGCGTAGCCCCTCTAAACGGAGAGACCCAGTACTTC.

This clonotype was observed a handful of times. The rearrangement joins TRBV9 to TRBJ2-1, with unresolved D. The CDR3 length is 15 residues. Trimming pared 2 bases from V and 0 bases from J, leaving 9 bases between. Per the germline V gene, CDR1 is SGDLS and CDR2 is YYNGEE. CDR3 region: CASSVTGNSYNEQFF. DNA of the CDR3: TGTGCCAGCAGCGTCACGGGTAACTCCTACAATGAGCAGTTCTTC.

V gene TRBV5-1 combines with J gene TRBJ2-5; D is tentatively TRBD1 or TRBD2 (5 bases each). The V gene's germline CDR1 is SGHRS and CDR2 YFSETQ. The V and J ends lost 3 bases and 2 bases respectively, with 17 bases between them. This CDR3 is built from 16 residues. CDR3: CASSWGWDRAQETQYF. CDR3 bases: TGCGCCAGCAGCTGGGGTTGGGACCGAGCACAAGAGACCCAGTACTTC.